This T cell receptor beta chain was identified in a study of blood T cell repertoires in COVID-19. Study-level background: From the United States, Italy and Spain came samples of acute and convalescent COVID-19. PBMCs, B-cell-depleted T cells, or T cells provided the cDNA or gDNA that made up the material.

Profiled with immunoSEQ multiplex PCR; TCRdb holds only in-frame clones, not every one. This table holds 430,000 or so clones, about 88% found once. V lost 6 bases to trimming and J lost 3 bases, with 18 bases between them. CDR3 length: 16 amino acids. CDR1 is MDHEN, CDR2 SYDVKM, per germline. The sequenced sample consisted of PBMCs or T cells enriched from blood (not recorded which). The receptor comes from a woman aged 18-29 years who had been exposed to COVID-19. The chain has TRBV28 and TRBJ1-5, with D hard to call. The CDR3, as DNA: TGTGCCAGCAGCCCCCGGGATCTGAGGTACAATCAGCCCCAGCATTTT. Encoded protein: CASSPRDLRYNQPQHF.